These 32 T cell receptor beta chains originate from one sample sequenced in a study of blood T cell repertoires in COVID-19. Libraries were prepared by immunoSEQ multiplex PCR; TCRdb keeps only in-frame clonotypes and omits some of them. The table includes approximately 80,000 clones, over 70% detected once. The sequencing sample was made of peripheral blood. The receptors stem from a man in his forties or fifties with active or convalescent COVID-19.

The gene calls are TRBV3-1 (or the pseudogene TRBV3-2) and TRBJ1-2; possibly TRBD1 for D (5 bases). The CDR3 covers 14 residues. Germline assignment: CDR1 LGHDT and CDR2 YNNKEL (reference sequence). Trimming removed 0 bases from V and 3 bases from J, with 8 bases in between. The DNA of the CDR3 is TGTGCCAGCAGCCAAGAATCAGGGTACTATGGCTACACCTTC. Translated, it gives CASSQESGYYGYTF.

The genes are TRBV19 and TRBJ2-7; a weak D match, TRBD2 (5 bases). The CDR3 has 11 residues. Germline CDR1 LNHDA, CDR2 SQIVND (reference sequence). V was clipped by 10 bases and J by 3 bases, with 10 bases between them. The CDR3 DNA reads TGTGCCACCATGGAGGACTACGAGCAGTACTTC. Translated, it gives CATMEDYEQYF.

The CDR3 region has the DNA TGTGCCAGCAGCTTATGGGGCCCGGGACAGGGAGACAATGAGCAGTTCTTC. Translating it yields CASSLWGPGQGDNEQFF. The genes are TRBV7-3 and TRBJ2-1; 9 bases map to TRBD1. This CDR3 has 17 residues. J was trimmed by 5 bases and V by 2 bases; bases with no gene match: 10. Germline V gene data show CDR1 as SGHTA and CDR2 as FQGTGA. The variable domain in full, completed from reference TRBV7-3 and TRBJ2-1, reads GAGVSQTPSNKVTEKGKYVELRCDPISGHTALYWYRQSLGQGPEFLIYFQGTGAADDSGLPNDRFFAVRPEGSVSTLKIQRTERGDSAVYLCASSLWGPGQGDNEQFFGPGTRLTVL.

The V and J genes are TRBV5-3 and TRBJ2-3, with TRBD2 identical over 11 bases. TRBV5-3 is known as an ORF, though its function is uncertain. The CDR3 runs to 16 residues. V dropped 1 base and J dropped 0; count of bases not matched to a gene: 1. DNA for the CDR3: TGTGCCAGAAGCTTGATAGCGGGGGGGAGCACAGATACGCAGTATTTT. It translates to CARSLIAGGSTDTQYF.

The chain has TRBV5-1 and TRBJ1-1; D not certain. Trimming shortened V by 2 bases and J by 4 bases, and 9 bases separated the two germline ends. CDR1 is SGHRS and CDR2 is YFSETQ in the germline V gene. The length of the CDR3 is 13 residues. Here the CDR3 reads CASSLQQTTEAFF. CDR3 DNA: TGCGCCAGCAGCTTACAGCAGACCACTGAAGCTTTCTTT.

The chain uses TRBV19 and TRBJ1-5; D might be TRBD1 (5 bases). CDR1 is LNHDA and CDR2 is SQIVND in the germline V gene (reference sequence). The CDR3 is 13 residues long. With 3 bases removed from V and 7 bases from J, the gap between germline ends came to 10 bases. CDR3 residues: CASSIGSGQPQHF. DNA for the CDR3: TGTGCCAGTAGTATCGGATCAGGGCAGCCCCAGCATTTT.

V usage is TRBV6-2 or TRBV6-3 and J usage is TRBJ2-7, with 9 bases fitting TRBD2. This CDR3 is 15 amino acids long. V dropped 0 bases and J dropped 2; count of bases not matched to a gene: 2. The germline V gene has CDR1 MNHEY and CDR2 SVGEGT. CDR3 amino acids: CASSYSRGGPYEQYF. The CDR3, as DNA: TGTGCCAGCAGTTACTCGCGGGGGGGCCCCTACGAGCAGTACTTC.

The chain has TRBV15 and TRBJ2-5, with D perhaps TRBD1 (5 bases). Per the germline V gene, CDR1 is LNHNV and CDR2 is YYDKDF (reference sequence). V shed 8 bases and J shed 5 bases, with 12 bases lying between them. The CDR3 has 12 amino acids. The CDR3 sequence: CATGAGYETQYF. DNA of the CDR3: TGTGCCACCGGGGCAGGGTACGAGACCCAGTACTTC. The full variable domain, completed using reference TRBV15 and TRBJ2-5, is DAMVIQNPRYQVTQFGKPVTLSCSQTLNHNVMYWYQQKSSQAPKLLFHYYDKDFNNEADTPDNFQSRRPNTSFCFLDIRSPGLGDTAMYLCATGAGYETQYFGPGTRLLVL.

The chain couples TRBV2 to TRBJ2-5; D is possibly TRBD1 (5 bases). CDR1 is SNHLY, CDR2 FYNNEI, per germline. Trimming stripped 3 bases from V and 7 bases from J, with 15 bases between. CDR3 length: 14 amino acids. For the CDR3, the DNA is TGTGCCAGCAGTGAGTTAACAGGCCAGGGGACCCAGTACTTC. It codes for CASSELTGQGTQYF.

This clone was observed a single time. The rearrangement joins TRBV9 to TRBJ1-1; 7 positions agree with TRBD1. Germline CDR1 SGDLS, CDR2 YYNGEE. V gave up 4 bases and J gave up 4 bases; unmatched junction bases: 7. The CDR3 loop spans 14 amino acids. As DNA, the CDR3 is TGTGCCAGCAGCCTTCGACAGGGCGGCACTGAAGCTTTCTTT. It specifies CASSLRQGGTEAFF.

The gene calls are TRBV6-5 and TRBJ2-7, with D tentatively TRBD1 (6 bases). CDR3 size: 13 residues. CDR1 and CDR2 from the germline V gene are MNHEY and SVGAGI. Deletions cut 5 bases from V and 1 base from J, with 9 bases between. CDR3 DNA: TGTGCCAGCAGTCCGGACAGATCCTACGAGCAGTACTTC. Residues: CASSPDRSYEQYF.

The chain links TRBV4-2 to TRBJ2-5; 7 bases align to TRBD1. The CDR3 has 15 amino acids. V was pared by 2 bases and J by 5 bases, with 8 bases of the junction left unmatched. Germline values: CDR1 LGHNA, CDR2 YNFKEQ. CDR3 region: CASSQPDRLQETQYF. The CDR3 DNA sequence: TGTGCCAGCAGCCAACCGGACAGGCTCCAGGAGACCCAGTACTTC.

This sequence joins TRBV30 and TRBJ2-7; D is uncertain. The CDR3 length is 13 residues. Per germline, CDR1 GTSNPN and CDR2 SVGIG (reference sequence). The V end was cut by 2 bases, the J end by 2 bases, with 10 bases between. The CDR3, as DNA: TGTGCCTGGAGTCAACCGGGTACCTACGAGCAGTACTTC. It yields the protein CAWSQPGTYEQYF.

The V call is TRBV2, the J call TRBJ1-3; possibly TRBD1 for D (5 bases). V lost 8 bases and J lost 0, with 11 bases in between. Germline V gene lookup returns CDR1 SNHLY and CDR2 FYNNEI. The CDR3 consists of 14 residues. The CDR3 nucleotides read TGTGCCAGCCTGGAGGGGTTCTCTGGAAACACCATATATTTT. Translating it yields CASLEGFSGNTIYF.

This chain uses TRBV6-5 with TRBJ1-2; 7 bases are shared with TRBD1. V trimming: 2 bases; J trimming: 6 bases; junction bases outside the gene matches: 9. CDR1 and CDR2 (germline): MNHEY, SVGAGI. The CDR3 runs 15 residues. CDR3 DNA: TGTGCCAGCAGTTACCAAGGAGGGGGCAGCGATGGCTACACCTTC. It encodes CASSYQGGGSDGYTF.

V is TRBV9 and J is TRBJ2-1; D may be TRBD1 (5 bases). CDR1 and CDR2 (germline): SGDLS, YYNGEE. The CDR3 is 15 residues long. V lost 3 bases and J 5 bases, leaving 15 bases between the germline ends. This chain's CDR3 is CASSARQQSNNEQFF. The CDR3 bases are TGTGCCAGCAGCGCCCGACAGCAATCTAACAATGAGCAGTTCTTC.

This rearrangement joins TRBV18 to TRBJ2-7; 9 nucleotides line up with TRBD1. Germline V gene sequence: CDR1 KGHSH, CDR2 LQKENI. The V gene end was trimmed by 4 bases and the J gene end by 2 bases; junction bases not matched to a gene: 9. The CDR3 consists of 16 residues. The CDR3 loop is CASSLTPGQGAYEQYF. CDR3 nucleotides: TGTGCCAGCTCACTTACGCCGGGACAGGGAGCCTACGAGCAGTACTTC.

The J gene is TRBJ2-5, the V gene TRBV2; D is undetermined. Germline CDR1 is SNHLY and CDR2 is FYNNEI. V shed 1 base and J shed 1 base, with 10 bases lying between them. The CDR3 is 15 amino acids. The CDR3 here is CASSEGSLAQETQYF. CDR3 bases: TGTGCCAGCAGTGAAGGGTCCTTGGCCCAAGAGACCCAGTACTTC.

V usage is TRBV5-6 and J usage is TRBJ1-3, with D perhaps matching TRBD1 (6 bases). Trimming stripped 3 bases from V and 0 bases from J, with 16 bases between. CDR1 is SGHDT, CDR2 YYEEEE, per germline. This CDR3 is 17 amino acids long. The DNA for the CDR3 is TGTGCCAGCAGCTCCCAGGGGACCGAACGCTCTGGAAACACCATATATTTT. This codes for CASSSQGTERSGNTIYF.

This clone was seen a few times. The chain uses TRBV5-4 and TRBJ2-5; D might be TRBD2 (7 bases). The CDR3 totals 15 residues. Germline CDR1 reads SGHNT; CDR2 reads YYREEE (reference sequence). V lost 5 bases and J 3 bases, leaving 17 bases between the germline ends. CDR3 loop: CASRSQGGGKETQYF. The CDR3 DNA sequence: TGTGCCAGCAGATCCCAGGGAGGGGGTAAAGAGACCCAGTACTTC.

The chain combines TRBV27 with TRBJ2-6; weak D call: TRBD1 (5 bases). The CDR3 is made up of 15 amino acids. Per the germline V gene, CDR1 is MNHEY and CDR2 is SMNVEV (reference sequence). V lost 4 bases, J lost 3 bases, and 10 bases lay in between. CDR3 nucleotide sequence: TGTGCCAGCAGTTCCGAAAGGGGTGGGGCCAACGTCCTGACTTTC. Translating it yields CASSSERGGANVLTF.

The V call is TRBV5-1, the J call TRBJ2-4; no clear D. Trimming shortened V by 0 bases and J by 0 bases, and 10 bases separated the two germline ends. The CDR3 runs to 16 residues. CDR1 and CDR2 (germline): SGHRS, YFSETQ. The CDR3 is CASSLGQVIAKNIQYF. CDR3 nucleotides: TGCGCCAGCAGCTTGGGCCAGGTGATAGCCAAAAACATTCAGTACTTC.

The chain couples TRBV5-4 to TRBJ1-1; 9 bases are shared with TRBD1. The V and J ends lost 3 bases and 4 bases, in that order; junction bases with no gene match: 7. CDR1 is SGHNT, CDR2 YYREEE, per germline (reference sequence). The length of the CDR3 is 15 residues. The CDR3 nucleotides read TGTGCCAGCAGCTCCTCCGGGACAGGGTTCACTGAAGCTTTCTTT. Translation: CASSSSGTGFTEAFF.

This clone occurred a few times. The chain links TRBV6-4 to TRBJ2-2; D unclear. V lost 0 bases to trimming and J lost 4 bases, with 9 bases between them. The CDR3 has 15 residues. Germline V gene data show CDR1 as MRHNA and CDR2 as SNTAGT. The CDR3 nucleotides read TGTGCCAGCAGTGACTCTGAACTTCCCACCGGGGAGCTGTTTTTT. Amino acid sequence: CASSDSELPTGELFF.

The rearrangement joins TRBV5-5 to TRBJ1-1; no clear D. Germline loops: CDR1 SGHKS, CDR2 YYEKEE (reference sequence). There are 13 residues in the CDR3. Between the trimmed V and J ends, which lost 1 base and 3 bases, there was a span of 7 bases. CDR3 coding DNA: TGTGCCAGCAGCTTGCAGGAGGACACTGAAGCTTTCTTT. Encoded protein: CASSLQEDTEAFF.

In its sample, this clone was seen a few times. The chain combines TRBV11-2 with TRBJ1-4; TRBD1 matches at 8 bases. CDR3 length: 16 residues. V gave up 3 bases and J gave up 10 bases; unmatched junction bases: 13. The V gene's germline CDR1 is SGHAT and CDR2 FQNNGV. The CDR3 nucleotides are TGTGCCAGCAGCTTTTCAACCGGGACAGGAGGTGGAAAACTGTTTTTT. It encodes CASSFSTGTGGGKLFF.

This clone was counted between two and nine times. The chain has TRBV5-1 and TRBJ2-7, with 12 bases fitting TRBD1. The junction had 15 bases not matched to a gene; V was cut back by 7 bases and J by 7 bases. The germline V gene has CDR1 SGHRS and CDR2 YFSETQ. The CDR3 runs to 16 residues. The CDR3 spells CASSVSLGQGAREQYF. The CDR3, as DNA: TGCGCCAGCTCCGTGAGCCTGGGACAGGGGGCTCGGGAGCAGTACTTC.

V and J are TRBV13 and TRBJ2-7; D possibly corresponds to TRBD1 (6 bases). There are 16 residues in the CDR3. Trimming removed 5 bases at V and 0 bases at J, with 17 bases between. Germline CDR1 reads PRHDT; CDR2 reads FYEKMQ (reference sequence). CDR3 loop: CASSGSWTALSYEQYF. The CDR3, as DNA: TGTGCCAGCAGCGGTAGTTGGACAGCCCTCTCCTACGAGCAGTACTTC. The full variable domain, rest sourced from reference TRBV13 and TRBJ2-7, is AAGVIQSPRHLIKEKRETATLKCYPIPRHDTVYWYQQGPGQDPQFLISFYEKMQSDKGSIPDRFSAQQFSDYHSELNMSSLELGDSALYFCASSGSWTALSYEQYFGPGTRLTVT.

This chain uses TRBV9 with TRBJ2-7; TRBD1 is a possible D gene (5 bases). The V end lost 3 bases, the J end lost 2 bases, and 9 bases lay between the germline ends. The CDR3 length is 13 residues. The germline gives CDR1 SGDLS, CDR2 YYNGEE. The CDR3: CASSGGGTYEQYF. Written as DNA, the CDR3 is TGTGCCAGCAGCGGGGGCGGAACCTACGAGCAGTACTTC. The full variable domain, its missing parts supplied by reference TRBV9 and TRBJ2-7, is DSGVTQTPKHLITATGQRVTLRCSPRSGDLSVYWYQQSLDQGLQFLIQYYNGEERAKGNILERFSAQQFPDLHSELNLSSLELGDSALYFCASSGGGTYEQYFGPGTRLTVT.

CDR3 DNA sequence: TGTGCCAGCAGTTACTCGAGCGGGGGAACAGATACGCAGTATTTT. Residues: CASSYSSGGTDTQYF. The chain is built from TRBV6-2 or TRBV6-3 and TRBJ2-3; TRBD2 aligns across 8 bases. The CDR3 has 15 amino acids. CDR1 is MNHEY, CDR2 SVGEGT, per germline. Unmatched junction bases numbered 2, after V lost 0 bases and J lost 3 bases.

V usage is TRBV29-1 and J usage is TRBJ1-4; a possible D gene is TRBD1 (6 bases). In germline, CDR1 is SQVTM, CDR2 ANQGSEA. The CDR3 totals 15 residues. V lost 2 bases and J 4 bases, leaving 14 bases between the germline ends. In DNA, the CDR3 is TGCAGCGTTGAATTAAGGGCAGGGGTTAATGAAAAACTGTTTTTT. It translates to CSVELRAGVNEKLFF.

The rearrangement uses TRBV19 and TRBJ1-2, with D tentatively TRBD1 (6 bases). CDR3 length: 14 amino acids. Trimming left V 4 bases short and J 9 bases short, with 18 bases between. From germline, CDR1 is LNHDA and CDR2 SQIVND (reference sequence). The CDR3, as DNA: TGTGCCAGTAGTAGTCGGGACACCTGGGAAAGCTACACCTTC. Protein product: CASSSRDTWESYTF.